Following are 32 T cell receptor beta chains from one sample sequenced in a study of response to subunit inactivated influenza vaccine. TCRdb reanalysed the RT-PCR reads using MiXCR and keeps one entry per CDR3 protein. The table records about 530,000 distinct CDR3 sequences, under 15% of them present only once. The sequencing here drew on PBMCs from blood, taken around seven weeks after vaccination. All receptors come from a man in his fifties or sixties who received an inactivated influenza vaccine.

Note on this clonotype: One end of the junction is discordant with germline, which a read error may explain. The chain links TRBV7-7 to TRBJ2-1; 7 positions match TRBD1. The V gene's germline CDR1 is SSHAT and CDR2 FNYEAQ (reference sequence). The CDR3 contains 14 residues. The CDR3 protein is CASSPGQMINEQFF. The CDR3 DNA reads TGTGCTAGCAGTCCGGGACAGATGATCAATGAGCAGTTCTTC.

This clonotype has ten or more counts. The chain combines TRBV6-5 with TRBJ2-2; the D gene could be TRBD1 or TRBD2 (5 bases each). CDR3 size: 13 residues. Germline V CDR1 and CDR2: MNHEY, SVGAGI. Trimming took off 3 bases at V and 5 bases at J, with 7 bases between the two ends. The CDR3 is CASSYGGTGELFF. Written as DNA, the CDR3 is TGTGCCAGCAGTTATGGGGGAACCGGGGAGCTGTTTTTT.

The table lists this clonotype with a few counts. V and J are TRBV6-1 and TRBJ2-7, with 9 nucleotides matching TRBD2. Germline CDR1 reads MNHNS; CDR2 reads SASEGT. The CDR3 extends over 16 amino acids. The ends lost 4 bases at V and 1 base at J; junction bases unmatched: 8. CDR3 coding DNA: TGTGCCAGCAGTGGGGCGGGAGCGGGGGGATCCTACGAGCAGTACTTC. This codes for CASSGAGAGGSYEQYF.

The table lists this clonotype with a few counts. The J gene is TRBJ2-1, the V gene TRBV28; D unclear. V lost 6 bases to trimming and J lost 9 bases, with 24 bases between them. This CDR3 region has 16 residues. Germline assignment: CDR1 MDHEN and CDR2 SYDVKM. CDR3 DNA sequence: TGTGCCAGCAGCCCCCTAGAGCGCCCATCCTCCGGTGAGCAGTTCTTC. Protein product: CASSPLERPSSGEQFF.

This clonotype has more than one count but fewer than ten. V and J are TRBV7-2 and TRBJ1-1, with D perhaps matching TRBD1 (6 bases). The CDR3 has 17 amino acids. Between the trimmed V and J ends, which lost 3 bases and 0 bases, there was a span of 17 bases. CDR1 SGHTA and CDR2 FQGNSA come from the germline V gene. The CDR3 loop is CASSFRTEHLMNTEAFF. The CDR3 DNA reads TGTGCCAGCAGCTTCCGGACAGAACACCTCATGAACACTGAAGCTTTCTTT. The complete variable domain, with remaining parts taken from reference TRBV7-2 and TRBJ1-1, reads GAGVSQSPSNKVTEKGKDVELRCDPISGHTALYWYRQSLGQGLEFLIYFQGNSAPDKSGLPSDRFSAERTGGSVSTLTIQRTQQEDSAVYLCASSFRTEHLMNTEAFFGQGTRLTVV.

This chain connects TRBV15 to TRBJ2-4; the D gene is possibly TRBD1 (6 bases). CDR3 length equals 14 residues. Germline V gene lookup returns CDR1 LNHNV and CDR2 YYDKDF (reference sequence). Deletions cut 6 bases from V and 15 bases from J, with 24 bases between. CDR3 in DNA: TGTGCCACCAGTAACAGGGACGGGGTCAACAAGAGGTACTTC. Encoded protein: CATSNRDGVNKRYF.

In the case of this clonotype: Just one base apart from a much larger clone, this may be a read error. The chain recombines TRBV11-2 with TRBJ1-1; D gene uncertain. V lost 1 base and J 8 bases, leaving 14 bases between the germline ends. Germline CDR1 is SGHAT and CDR2 is FQNNGV. The CDR3 has 14 amino acids. The CDR3 region is CASSLASASTEAFF. The CDR3 DNA sequence: TGTGCCAGCAGCTTAGCATCGGCAAGCACCGAAGCTTTCTTT.

This clonotype was detected many times. The gene calls are TRBV4-2 and TRBJ1-1; D may be TRBD1 (6 bases). V was cut by 0 bases and J by 4 bases, with 12 bases left in between. The CDR3 runs to 15 residues. The V gene's germline CDR1 is LGHNA and CDR2 YNFKEQ. The CDR3 protein is CASSQDWLGGTEAFF. Written as DNA, the CDR3 is TGTGCCAGCAGCCAAGATTGGTTAGGGGGCACTGAAGCTTTCTTT.

The V gene is TRBV20-1, the J gene TRBJ2-1; possibly TRBD1 for D (5 bases). The CDR3 has 16 residues. Germline CDR1 DFQATT, CDR2 SNEGSKA (reference sequence). V was trimmed by 3 bases and J by 6 bases, leaving 21 bases between them. The CDR3 spells CSASRAGLVAFNEQFF. CDR3 nucleotides: TGCAGTGCTAGTAGGGCAGGGCTTGTAGCCTTCAATGAGCAGTTCTTC.

This clonotype was seen more than once but under ten times. The V call is TRBV4-3, the J call TRBJ2-5, with 9 bases matching TRBD1. This CDR3 is built from 17 residues. Germline V gene lookup returns CDR1 LGHNA and CDR2 YSLEER. The V and J ends lost 0 bases and 5 bases, in that order; junction bases with no gene match: 10. CDR3 DNA sequence: TGCGCCAGCAGCCAAGATATTGGGACAGGGTTGCGTGAGACCCAGTACTTC. The encoded protein is CASSQDIGTGLRETQYF.

In this sample, this clonotype turned up a few times. This rearrangement joins TRBV7-6 to TRBJ1-5, with a weak D call TRBD1 (5 bases). Germline loops: CDR1 SGHVS, CDR2 FNYEAQ. V shed 4 bases and J shed 3 bases, with 10 bases lying between them. The CDR3 runs to 14 residues. CDR3 nucleotide sequence: TGTGCCAGCAGCTCGGGGACGTTCAATCAGCCCCAGCATTTT. This gives the protein CASSSGTFNQPQHF.

This rearrangement joins TRBV9 to TRBJ2-3; 10 bases are shared with TRBD2. Per germline, CDR1 SGDLS and CDR2 YYNGEE. The CDR3 runs to 15 residues. Trimming took 4 bases from V and 4 from J; bases not matched to a gene: 6. CDR3 sequence: CASSMLAGAPDTQYF. As DNA, the CDR3 is TGTGCCAGCAGCATGCTAGCGGGAGCTCCAGATACGCAGTATTTT. Based on the CDR3 plus reference TRBV9 and TRBJ2-3, the full variable domain is DSGVTQTPKHLITATGQRVTLRCSPRSGDLSVYWYQQSLDQGLQFLIQYYNGEERAKGNILERFSAQQFPDLHSELNLSSLELGDSALYFCASSMLAGAPDTQYFGPGTRLTVL.

Many counts were recorded for this clonotype. The chain joins TRBV29-1 to TRBJ2-3; D is undetermined. This CDR3 has 13 amino acids. With 4 bases removed from V and 0 bases from J, the gap between germline ends came to 8 bases. Germline CDR1 and CDR2: SQVTM and ANQGSEA. The CDR3 sequence: CSVGGSSTDTQYF. The DNA for the CDR3 is TGCAGCGTTGGTGGCAGTAGCACAGATACGCAGTATTTT.

The chain couples TRBV20-1 to TRBJ2-3, with 9 bases aligning to TRBD2. The germline gives CDR1 DFQATT, CDR2 SNEGSKA (reference sequence). Trimming took 2 bases from V and 2 from J; bases not matched to a gene: 5. The CDR3 has 15 residues. CDR3 residues: CSARKTSGSTDTQYF. The CDR3 DNA follows: TGCAGTGCTAGAAAGACTAGCGGATCCACAGATACGCAGTATTTT.

This clonotype was counted ten times or more. The genes are TRBV5-1 and TRBJ1-4, with a weak D call TRBD1 (5 bases). The V gene lost 2 bases and the J gene lost 0 bases, with 11 bases spanning the gap. CDR3 length: 16 residues. CDR1 SGHRS and CDR2 YFSETQ come from the germline V gene. The CDR3 spells CASSLVPTATNEKLFF. DNA of the CDR3: TGCGCCAGCAGCTTAGTTCCGACAGCAACTAATGAAAAACTGTTTTTT.

The V gene is TRBV20-1, the J gene TRBJ2-3; TRBD1 agrees at 8 bases. J gave up 6 bases and V 5 bases, and 7 bases lay outside the gene matches. The CDR3 contains 13 residues. CDR1 and CDR2 (germline): DFQATT, SNEGSKA (reference sequence). CDR3 nucleotide sequence: TGCAGTGCTCCAGACAGGGGTTACGATACGCAGTATTTT. Its protein product is CSAPDRGYDTQYF.

This clonotype was recorded at least ten times. The V and J genes are TRBV5-1 and TRBJ1-1; no definite D call. This CDR3 comprises 15 residues. V lost 4 bases to trimming and J lost 2 bases, with 15 bases between them. Germline CDR1 is SGHRS and CDR2 is YFSETQ. The CDR3 DNA reads as TGCGCCAGCAGCCCCCAAGACGGAGTAAACACTGAAGCTTTCTTT. Its translation is CASSPQDGVNTEAFF.

This sequence joins TRBV5-1 and TRBJ1-3; D gene unclear. Germline values: CDR1 SGHRS, CDR2 YFSETQ. The CDR3 length is 14 residues. The V end was cut by 1 base, the J end by 4 bases, with 9 bases between. CDR3 coding DNA: TGCGCCAGCAGCTTGCGGAGTGAGGGAAACACCATATATTTT. This encodes CASSLRSEGNTIYF. The full variable domain, its missing parts supplied by reference TRBV5-1 and TRBJ1-3, is KAGVTQTPRYLIKTRGQQVTLSCSPISGHRSVSWYQQTPGQGLQFLFEYFSETQRNKGNFPGRFSGRQFSNSRSEMNVSTLELGDSALYLCASSLRSEGNTIYFGEGSWLTVV.

This clonotype was seen more than once but under ten times. V is TRBV5-1 and J is TRBJ2-5, with 7 bases matching TRBD1. The CDR3 sequence is 17 residues long. Germline lookup yields CDR1 SGHRS and CDR2 YFSETQ. The V gene end was trimmed by 6 bases and the J gene end by 4 bases; junction bases not matched to a gene: 18. CDR3 region: CASTPTPTGPFGETQYF. CDR3 coding DNA: TGCGCCAGCACCCCGACCCCGACAGGGCCCTTTGGAGAGACCCAGTACTTC.

There are a few counts of this clonotype. The chain carries TRBV2 and TRBJ1-6; D gene ambiguous. V lost 6 bases and J 4 bases, leaving 4 bases between the germline ends. The CDR3 consists of 12 residues. Germline V gene sequence: CDR1 SNHLY, CDR2 FYNNEI. DNA of the CDR3: TGTGCCAGCAGATGGTATAATTCACCCCTCCACTTT. Protein: CASRWYNSPLHF.

Ten or more counts support this clonotype. The J gene is TRBJ1-1, the V gene TRBV27; tentative D call: TRBD1 (6 bases). The V end was cut by 4 bases, the J end by 0 bases, with 12 bases between. This CDR3 is built from 15 residues. CDR1 is MNHEY and CDR2 is SMNVEV in the germline V gene (reference sequence). CDR3 loop: CASSWGAGLNTEAFF. CDR3 DNA: TGTGCCAGCAGTTGGGGGGCAGGGCTGAACACTGAAGCTTTCTTT.

The rearrangement links TRBV27 to TRBJ2-1; tentatively, D is TRBD1 (5 bases). CDR1 MNHEY and CDR2 SMNVEV come from the germline V gene (reference sequence). The CDR3 totals 13 residues. Trimming left V 2 bases short and J 12 bases short, with 14 bases between. The CDR3 DNA is TGTGCCAGCAGTTTAAACGGCAGGGTAGGGCAGTTCTTC. As protein: CASSLNGRVGQFF.

The rearrangement links TRBV7-9 to TRBJ2-1, with D perhaps matching TRBD1 or TRBD2 (5 bases each). V was cut by 2 bases and J by 0 bases, with 14 bases left in between. Germline assignment: CDR1 SEHNR and CDR2 FQNEAQ (reference sequence). The CDR3 runs 17 residues. The CDR3, as DNA: TGTGCCAGCAGCTTATATGGGGGTGGGAGCTCCTACAATGAGCAGTTCTTC. This encodes CASSLYGGGSSYNEQFF.

This clonotype was observed at least ten times. This chain connects TRBV29-1 to TRBJ1-2, with D possibly TRBD1 on 5 matching bases. Germline lookup yields CDR1 SQVTM and CDR2 ANQGSEA. The CDR3 totals 13 residues. Trimming pared 7 bases from V and 8 bases from J, leaving 20 bases between. CDR3 region: CSASQGADVGYTF. CDR3 coding DNA: TGCAGCGCCTCGCAGGGAGCCGATGTAGGCTACACCTTC.

This chain uses TRBV12-3 or TRBV12-4 with TRBJ1-6; possible D gene TRBD1, 5 bases. The CDR3 loop spans 12 amino acids. V was clipped by 6 bases and J by 12 bases, with 12 bases between them. The CDR3 DNA reads as TGTGCCAGCAGCATCGGGACGGGACCCCTCCACTTT. Translated: CASSIGTGPLHF.

This clonotype was seen only a few times. The CDR3 DNA follows: TGTGCCTGGGGGGACTTAACCTACAATGAGCAGTTCTTC. The encoded protein is CAWGDLTYNEQFF. J is TRBJ2-1 and V is TRBV30, with a tentative D call TRBD2 (6 bases). Trimming took off 5 bases at V and 2 bases at J, with 10 bases between the two ends. CDR1 and CDR2 (germline): GTSNPN, SVGIG (reference sequence). The CDR3 extends over 13 amino acids.

A few counts support this clonotype. The genes are TRBV12-3 or TRBV12-4 and TRBJ2-3; 7 bases are a match to TRBD2. CDR3 length equals 14 residues. V shed 6 bases and J 3 bases; nucleotides not matched to a gene: 6. The CDR3 DNA reads as TGTGCCAGCAGCCGGGAGGTCGGTACAGATACGCAGTATTTT. This encodes CASSREVGTDTQYF.

V gene TRBV5-5 combines with J gene TRBJ2-1; 7 positions match TRBD2. The germline gives CDR1 SGHKS, CDR2 YYEKEE (reference sequence). V gave up 3 bases and J gave up 2 bases; unmatched junction bases: 8. The CDR3 runs to 16 residues. The CDR3 nucleotides are TGTGCCAGCAGCTACAGACTAGCTGCTACCTACAATGAGCAGTTCTTC. It translates to CASSYRLAATYNEQFF.

The chain couples TRBV28 to TRBJ2-1, with TRBD1 matching 7 bases. With 5 bases clipped from V and 6 bases from J, the junction kept 10 bases outside the gene matches. From germline, CDR1 is MDHEN and CDR2 SYDVKM. The CDR3 sequence is 15 residues long. The DNA of the CDR3 is TGTGCCAGCAGTACCCACAGGGGCGGAGGCAATGAGCAGTTCTTC. The encoded protein is CASSTHRGGGNEQFF.

The V and J genes are TRBV6-2 or TRBV6-3 and TRBJ2-1; D gene unclear. This CDR3 has 14 amino acids. The ends were cut back, 6 bases at V and 0 bases at J, with 9 bases in the middle. Germline V lookup: CDR1 MNHEY, CDR2 SVGEGT. The chain's CDR3 is CASSPISSYNEQFF. The CDR3 nucleotides read TGTGCCAGCAGCCCGATAAGCTCCTACAATGAGCAGTTCTTC.

The rearrangement uses TRBV6-2 or TRBV6-3 and TRBJ2-7; D unresolved. The V gene lost 5 bases and the J gene lost 5 bases, with 19 bases spanning the gap. The germline V gene has CDR1 MNHEY and CDR2 SVGEGT. This CDR3 contains 15 residues. The chain's CDR3 is CASSTHWGIVDEQYF. The CDR3 DNA reads as TGTGCCAGCAGTACGCACTGGGGTATTGTCGACGAGCAGTACTTC.

The chain uses TRBV5-1 and TRBJ2-7; TRBD2 is a possible D gene (6 bases). V lost 0 bases and J lost 3, with 13 bases in between. The CDR3 loop spans 15 amino acids. Germline CDR1 SGHRS, CDR2 YFSETQ. The DNA of the CDR3 is TGCGCCAGCAGCTTGGGGGTAGGACTAAACTACGAGCAGTACTTC. Protein product: CASSLGVGLNYEQYF.